This entry describes one TCR beta chain. Its cognate antigen is unknown. A single base separates this from a much larger clone, so it may be a read error. The iRepertoire nested amplicon-rescue multiplex PCR amplified TCR alpha and beta CDR3s from RNA. Input was roughly 95-450 ng of tissue mRNA or PBMC total RNA. TCRdb reprocessed the multiplex PCR reads with MiXCR, giving one entry per CDR3 protein. The sample includes about 210,000 distinct CDR3 sequences, 30% to 40% of them seen just once. CDR1 SGHNT and CDR2 YYREEE come from the germline V gene (reference sequence). This CDR3 region has 13 residues. This specimen comes from a study of glioma-infiltrating T cells. General observations from the study: Gliomas, especially low-grade, showed above-expected tissue-blood divergence; non-neoplastic patients showed below. Tissue and blood shared very few CDR3 sequences.

The TCR was taken from a human donor with low-grade glioma or glioblastoma, undergoing nonglioma brain surgery, or in good health (not recorded which). The sequencing input was glioma tissue, nonneoplastic brain tissue, or PBMCs (not recorded which). V gene TRBV5-4 combines with J gene TRBJ1-1; no clear D gene. The CDR3 here is CAISLWIGTEAFF. CDR3 in DNA: TGTGCCATCAGCTTGTGGATTGGGACTGAAGCTTTCTTT.